Each of the 20 T cell receptor beta chains below was sequenced from the same sample in a study of OX40 agonist ivuxolimab in advanced cancers. Only in-frame clones appear in the TCRdb table, and some are missing; sequencing was by immunoSEQ multiplex PCR. The sample includes fewer than 30,000 clones, approximately 90% seen only once; the top ten take over 9%. The source was CD4+ or CD8+ T cells sorted from blood, collected in a trial of the OX40 agonist ivuxolimab. These receptors originate from an adult with an advanced solid tumor such as melanoma, head and neck, liver or kidney cancer.

The chain couples TRBV5-1 to TRBJ2-1, with D perhaps TRBD1 or TRBD2 (5 bases each). CDR3 length: 13 residues. V lost 3 bases and J lost 7, with 11 bases in between. The V gene's germline CDR1 is SGHRS and CDR2 YFSETQ. The CDR3 protein is CASSWGLGNEQFF. The CDR3 DNA reads as TGCGCCAGCAGCTGGGGGTTAGGGAATGAGCAGTTCTTC.

CDR3 protein: CASSLGSGGLREKLFF. The DNA for the CDR3 is TGTGCCAGCAGCTTAGGGTCCGGGGGATTACGGGAAAAACTGTTTTTT. The chain carries TRBV7-9 and TRBJ1-4, with D possibly TRBD1 on 5 matching bases. Germline-derived CDR1 and CDR2 are SEHNR and FQNEAQ (reference sequence). With 1 base removed from V and 8 bases from J, the gap between germline ends came to 17 bases. This CDR3 has 16 amino acids.

The chain joins TRBV5-1 to TRBJ1-2; 7 nucleotides match TRBD1. Trimming at V came to 2 bases and at J to 8 bases, leaving 6 bases not matched to a gene. Germline V gene lookup returns CDR1 SGHRS and CDR2 YFSETQ. CDR3 length equals 13 residues. This CDR3 reads CASSFGGGEGYTF. The CDR3 coding sequence is TGCGCCAGCAGCTTCGGAGGGGGCGAGGGCTACACCTTC.

V is TRBV7-3 and J is TRBJ1-1; D unclear. Trimming left V 5 bases short and J 6 bases short, with 7 bases between. CDR1 SGHTA and CDR2 FQGTGA come from the germline V gene. The CDR3 contains 11 residues. In nucleotides, the CDR3 is TGTGCCAGCAGCCCCGCAGCTGAAGCTTTCTTT. It translates to CASSPAAEAFF.

This clone was counted once. The genes are TRBV15 and TRBJ1-1; D is perhaps TRBD1 (6 bases). V was trimmed by 0 bases and J by 4 bases, leaving 12 bases between them. Germline lookup yields CDR1 LNHNV and CDR2 YYDKDF (reference sequence). The CDR3 consists of 15 residues. The CDR3 sequence: CATSREVTGRTEAFF. DNA of the CDR3: TGTGCCACCAGCAGAGAAGTAACAGGGCGCACTGAAGCTTTCTTT.

This chain uses TRBV9 with TRBJ1-5; TRBD1 matches at 8 bases. The CDR3 has 14 residues. With V trimmed by 2 bases and J by 3 bases, 1 base remained unmatched. Germline-derived CDR1 and CDR2 are SGDLS and YYNGEE. In DNA, the CDR3 is TGTGCCAGCAGCGTGACAGGGGCCAATCAGCCCCAGCATTTT. It yields the protein CASSVTGANQPQHF. The entire variable domain, with the rest obtained from reference TRBV9 and TRBJ1-5, is as follows: DSGVTQTPKHLITATGQRVTLRCSPRSGDLSVYWYQQSLDQGLQFLIQYYNGEERAKGNILERFSAQQFPDLHSELNLSSLELGDSALYFCASSVTGANQPQHFGDGTRLSIL.

V and J are TRBV10-2 and TRBJ1-2; 9 positions agree with TRBD1. Germline V gives CDR1 WSHSY, CDR2 SAAADI. CDR3 size: 13 residues. The J segment lost 6 bases and the V segment lost 7 bases, leaving 6 bases of the junction unmatched. As DNA, the CDR3 is TGCGCCAGCACCAGCACAGGGGGCGATGGCTACACCTTC. Its translation is CASTSTGGDGYTF.

The rearrangement links TRBV19 to TRBJ2-1, with D unclear. CDR3 size: 11 residues. Trimming removed 9 bases at V and 7 bases at J, with 10 bases between. Germline values: CDR1 LNHDA, CDR2 SQIVND (reference sequence). The CDR3 DNA reads TGTGCCAGCGGAGATAATAATGAGCAGTTCTTC. It yields the protein CASGDNNEQFF.

The chain combines TRBV7-2 with TRBJ1-4; TRBD1 matches 7 bases. Germline values: CDR1 SGHTA, CDR2 FQGNSA. This CDR3 is built from 14 residues. J lost 4 bases, V lost 5 bases, and 4 bases had no gene match. The CDR3 region is CASSRDSYNEKLFF. The CDR3 DNA reads as TGTGCCAGCAGCCGGGACAGCTATAATGAAAAACTGTTTTTT.

The CDR3 bases are TGTGCCAGTAGTATGGGACAGGGGATTATGAACACTGAAGCTTTCTTT. Translating it yields CASSMGQGIMNTEAFF. This chain uses TRBV19 with TRBJ1-1; the match to TRBD1 covers 10 bases. This CDR3 region has 16 residues. CDR1 LNHDA and CDR2 SQIVND come from the germline V gene (reference sequence). With 3 bases clipped from V and 0 bases from J, the junction kept 4 bases outside the gene matches.

The chain has TRBV5-4 and TRBJ2-1; 9 bases fit TRBD1. The CDR3 length is 16 residues. Germline V gene lookup returns CDR1 SGHNT and CDR2 YYREEE (reference sequence). With V trimmed by 0 bases and J by 6 bases, 7 bases remained unmatched. The CDR3 coding sequence is TGTGCCAGCAGCTTGGGGGACAGGGTAGTCGCCAATGAGCAGTTCTTC. It encodes CASSLGDRVVANEQFF.

The CDR3 DNA reads as TGTGCCAGCAGTTTACTAGCGGGGCCGAACACCGGGGAGCTGTTTTTT. Protein: CASSLLAGPNTGELFF. This chain links TRBV6-4 with TRBJ2-2, with 10 bases fitting TRBD2. This CDR3 is built from 16 residues. V lost 5 bases and J lost 0; bases outside the gene matches: 3. Germline V gene sequence: CDR1 MRHNA, CDR2 SNTAGT.

The genes are TRBV4-1 and TRBJ1-1; D remains ambiguous. The CDR3 is made up of 14 amino acids. V gave up 0 bases and J gave up 4 bases, with 9 bases separating them. CDR1 is MGHRA, CDR2 YSYEKL, per germline. CDR3 protein: CASSQEGGSTEAFF. The CDR3 coding sequence is TGCGCCAGCAGCCAAGAGGGTGGGAGCACTGAAGCTTTCTTT.

The CDR3 region has the DNA TGTGCCAGCTCACCAACGGACGGGATTAATGAAAAACTGTTTTTT. Its protein is CASSPTDGINEKLFF. The J gene is TRBJ1-4, the V gene TRBV18, with D hard to call. V was cut by 2 bases and J by 4 bases, with 11 bases left in between. The CDR3 runs 15 residues. Germline V CDR1 and CDR2: KGHSH, LQKENI.

The J gene is TRBJ1-1, the V gene TRBV2; 7 nucleotides match TRBD1. CDR3 length: 14 amino acids. With V trimmed by 8 bases and J by 0 bases, 6 bases remained unmatched. CDR1 is SNHLY and CDR2 is FYNNEI in the germline V gene. The CDR3 nucleotides read TGTGCCAGCGACCCCAGGGGGATGAACACTGAAGCTTTCTTT. Translation: CASDPRGMNTEAFF. Variable domain in full (rest from reference TRBV2 and TRBJ1-1): EPEVTQTPSHQVTQMGQEVILRCVPISNHLYFYWYRQILGQKVEFLVSFYNNEISEKSEIFDDQFSVERPDGSNFTLKIRSTKLEDSAMYFCASDPRGMNTEAFFGQGTRLTVV.

This clone was counted a single time. J is TRBJ1-1 and V is TRBV29-1; D is ambiguous. The CDR3 covers 12 residues. V shed 2 bases and J shed 4 bases, with 8 bases lying between them. CDR1 and CDR2 from the germline V gene are SQVTM and ANQGSEA. CDR3 nucleotide sequence: TGCAGCGTTGAAATTGAGGGCACTGAAGCTTTCTTT. Translated, it gives CSVEIEGTEAFF. The entire variable domain, with the rest obtained from reference TRBV29-1 and TRBJ1-1, is as follows: SAVISQKPSRDICQRGTSLTIQCQVDSQVTMMFWYRQQPGQSLTLIATANQGSEATYESGFVIDKFPISRPNLTFSTLTVSNMSPEDSSIYLCSVEIEGTEAFFGQGTRLTVV.

The gene calls are TRBV19 and TRBJ1-6, with D uncertain. From germline, CDR1 is LNHDA and CDR2 SQIVND (reference sequence). The V end was cut by 2 bases, the J end by 7 bases, with 9 bases between. CDR3 length equals 14 residues. The CDR3 spells CASSIWETNSPLHF. The CDR3 DNA follows: TGTGCCAGTAGTATATGGGAGACGAATTCACCCCTCCACTTT.

The chain has TRBV15 and TRBJ1-1, with 9 bases lining up with TRBD1. Per germline, CDR1 LNHNV and CDR2 YYDKDF (reference sequence). CDR3 length equals 16 residues. Unmatched junction bases numbered 6, after V lost 0 bases and J lost 4 bases. In nucleotides, the CDR3 is TGTGCCACCAGCAGAGACCACATGACAGGGGGCACTGAAGCTTTCTTT. Translating gives CATSRDHMTGGTEAFF.

This sequence joins TRBV18 and TRBJ2-7, with D perhaps matching TRBD2 (6 bases). CDR1 is KGHSH and CDR2 is LQKENI in the germline V gene. This CDR3 is built from 12 residues. V dropped 3 bases and J dropped 5 bases, with 8 bases sitting between them. CDR3 nucleotides: TGTGCCAGCTCACCGGGGGGTCACGAGCAGTACTTC. Protein product: CASSPGGHEQYF. The full variable domain, in which reference TRBV18 and TRBJ2-7 provide the parts outside the CDR3, is NAGVMQNPRHLVRRRGQEARLRCSPMKGHSHVYWYRQLPEEGLKFMVYLQKENIIDESGMPKERFSAEFPKEGPSILRIQQVVRGDSAAYFCASSPGGHEQYFGPGTRLTVT.

V and J are TRBV29-1 and TRBJ1-1, with TRBD1 matching over 7 bases. CDR1 and CDR2 (germline): SQVTM, ANQGSEA. Trimming removed 7 bases from V and 2 bases from J; junction bases left unmatched: 7. The CDR3 spans 13 residues. CDR3 protein: CSATGTDNTEAFF. CDR3 DNA: TGCAGCGCTACCGGGACAGACAACACTGAAGCTTTCTTT.